This T cell receptor (beta chain) stems from a study of CD4 T cells in relation to SARS-CoV-2 and coronaviruses. Whole-study findings and limits: Samples before the pandemic and after infection were not matched within any donor.

The germline CDR1 and CDR2 sequences are MNHEY and SVGEGT. The CDR3 is made up of 13 amino acids. V was cut by 6 bases and J by 4 bases, with 9 bases left in between. Unexposed donor CD4+ T cells date from 2011-2018, before the COVID-19 pandemic. After 10 to 11 days of culture, CD4+ T cells were isolated. A word on this clone: Its target is unknown.

Clones were read by immunoSEQ multiplex PCR, and TCRdb kept only the in-frame ones, dropping some. Among some 22,000 clones listed, about 70% were seen once. Sequencing used CD4+ T cells from PBMCs, cultured in vitro. The sequence was collected from a human donor in good health. V and J are TRBV6-2 or TRBV6-3 and TRBJ2-2; no firm D call. Here the CDR3 DNA reads TGTGCCAGCAGCATAGACTTCACCGGGGAGCTGTTTTTT. This sequence encodes CASSIDFTGELFF.